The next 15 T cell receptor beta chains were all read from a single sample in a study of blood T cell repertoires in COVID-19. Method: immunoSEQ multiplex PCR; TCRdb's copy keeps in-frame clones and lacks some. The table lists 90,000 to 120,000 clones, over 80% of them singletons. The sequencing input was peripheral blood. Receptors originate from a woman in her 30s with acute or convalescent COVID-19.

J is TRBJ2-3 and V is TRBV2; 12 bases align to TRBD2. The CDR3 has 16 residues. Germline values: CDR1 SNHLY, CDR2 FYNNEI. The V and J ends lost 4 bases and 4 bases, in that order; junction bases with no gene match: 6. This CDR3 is CASSAGLAGGADTQYF. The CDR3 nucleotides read TGTGCCAGCAGTGCAGGTCTAGCGGGAGGGGCAGATACGCAGTATTTT.

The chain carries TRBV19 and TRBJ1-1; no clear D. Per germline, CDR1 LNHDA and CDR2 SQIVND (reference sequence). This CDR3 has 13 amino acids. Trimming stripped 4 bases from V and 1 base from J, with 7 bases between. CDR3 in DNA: TGTGCCAGTAGTAAACGACAGAACACTGAAGCTTTCTTT. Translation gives CASSKRQNTEAFF.

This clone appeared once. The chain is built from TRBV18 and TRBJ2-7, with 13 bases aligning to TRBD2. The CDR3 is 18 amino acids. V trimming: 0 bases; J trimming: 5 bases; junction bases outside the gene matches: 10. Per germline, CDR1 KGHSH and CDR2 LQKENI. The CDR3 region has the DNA TGTGCCAGCTCACCACCTCGGACCGGACTAGCGGGAGACCACGAGCAGTACTTC. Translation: CASSPPRTGLAGDHEQYF.

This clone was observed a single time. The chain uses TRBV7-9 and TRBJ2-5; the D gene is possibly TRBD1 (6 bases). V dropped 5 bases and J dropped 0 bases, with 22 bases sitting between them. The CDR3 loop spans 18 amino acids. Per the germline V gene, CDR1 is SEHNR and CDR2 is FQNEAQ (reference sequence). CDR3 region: CASSPPGYGGTDQETQYF. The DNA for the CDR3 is TGTGCCAGCAGCCCCCCCGGATATGGGGGCACCGACCAAGAGACCCAGTACTTC.

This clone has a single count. CDR3 in amino acids: CASSYSTEYEQYF. The DNA of the CDR3 is TGTGCCAGCAGTTACTCGACAGAATACGAGCAGTACTTC. The rearrangement links TRBV6-2 or TRBV6-3 to TRBJ2-7, with D possibly matching TRBD1 (5 bases). The V gene lost 0 bases and the J gene lost 4 bases, with 7 bases spanning the gap. Germline assignment: CDR1 MNHEY and CDR2 SVGEGT. The CDR3 covers 13 residues.

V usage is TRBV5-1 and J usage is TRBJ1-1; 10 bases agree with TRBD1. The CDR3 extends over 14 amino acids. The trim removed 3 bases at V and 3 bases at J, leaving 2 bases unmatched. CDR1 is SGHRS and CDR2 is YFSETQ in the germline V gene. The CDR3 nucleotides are TGCGCCAGCAGCTCCGGACAGGGGGACACTGAAGCTTTCTTT. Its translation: CASSSGQGDTEAFF. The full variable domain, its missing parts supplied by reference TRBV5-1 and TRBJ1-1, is KAGVTQTPRYLIKTRGQQVTLSCSPISGHRSVSWYQQTPGQGLQFLFEYFSETQRNKGNFPGRFSGRQFSNSRSEMNVSTLELGDSALYLCASSSGQGDTEAFFGQGTRLTVV.

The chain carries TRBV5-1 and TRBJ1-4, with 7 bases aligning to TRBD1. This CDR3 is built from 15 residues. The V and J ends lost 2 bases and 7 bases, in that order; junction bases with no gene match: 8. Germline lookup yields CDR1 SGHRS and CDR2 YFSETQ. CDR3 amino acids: CASSLTGARGEKLFF. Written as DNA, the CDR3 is TGCGCCAGCAGCTTAACAGGGGCTCGGGGTGAAAAACTGTTTTTT.

The CDR3 nucleotides are TGTGCCAGCAGCTTCCCGGGACAGGGGGTCTACGAGCAGTACTTC. Translation gives CASSFPGQGVYEQYF. This chain connects TRBV11-2 to TRBJ2-7; 11 nucleotides line up with TRBD1. Germline values: CDR1 SGHAT, CDR2 FQNNGV. V shed 3 bases, J shed 3 bases, and the junction held 4 bases outside the gene matches. This CDR3 is 15 amino acids long.

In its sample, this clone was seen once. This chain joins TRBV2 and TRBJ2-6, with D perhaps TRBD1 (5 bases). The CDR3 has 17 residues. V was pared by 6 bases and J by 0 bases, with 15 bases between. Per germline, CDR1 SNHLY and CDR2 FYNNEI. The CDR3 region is CASRVDTAYSGANVLTF. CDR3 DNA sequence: TGTGCCAGCAGAGTGGACACGGCCTACTCTGGGGCCAACGTCCTGACTTTC.

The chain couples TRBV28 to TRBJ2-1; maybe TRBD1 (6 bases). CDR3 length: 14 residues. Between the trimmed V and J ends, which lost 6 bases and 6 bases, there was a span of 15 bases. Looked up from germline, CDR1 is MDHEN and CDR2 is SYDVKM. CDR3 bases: TGTGCCAGCAGAAAGGGGGAAGTACGCAATGAGCAGTTCTTC. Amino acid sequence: CASRKGEVRNEQFF. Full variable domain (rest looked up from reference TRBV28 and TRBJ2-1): DVKVTQSSRYLVKRTGEKVFLECVQDMDHENMFWYRQDPGLGLRLIYFSYDVKMKEKGDIPEGYSVSREKKERFSLILESASTNQTSMYLCASRKGEVRNEQFFGPGTRLTVL.

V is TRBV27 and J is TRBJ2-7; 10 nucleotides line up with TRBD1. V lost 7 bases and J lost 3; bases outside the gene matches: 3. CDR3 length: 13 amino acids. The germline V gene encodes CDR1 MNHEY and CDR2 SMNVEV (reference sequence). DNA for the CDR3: TGTGCCAGCAAGGGACAGGGGATCTACGAGCAGTACTTC. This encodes CASKGQGIYEQYF.

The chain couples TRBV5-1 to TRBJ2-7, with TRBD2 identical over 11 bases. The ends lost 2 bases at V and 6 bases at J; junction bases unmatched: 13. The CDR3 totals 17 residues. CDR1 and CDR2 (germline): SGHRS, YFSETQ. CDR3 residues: CASSLFSLAGGPGEQYF. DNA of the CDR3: TGCGCCAGCAGCTTATTTAGTCTAGCGGGGGGCCCGGGCGAGCAGTACTTC.

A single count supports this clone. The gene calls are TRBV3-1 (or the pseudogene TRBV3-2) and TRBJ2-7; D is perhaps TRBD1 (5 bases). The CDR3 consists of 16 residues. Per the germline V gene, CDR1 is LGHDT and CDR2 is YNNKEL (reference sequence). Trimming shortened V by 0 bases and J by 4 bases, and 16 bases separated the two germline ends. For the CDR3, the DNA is TGTGCCAGCAGCCAAGAATCTGTGGCAGGGCGATACGAGCAGTACTTC. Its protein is CASSQESVAGRYEQYF.

CDR3 amino acids: CASSLRQYNEQFF. In DNA, the CDR3 is TGTGCCAGCAGCTTGAGACAGTACAATGAGCAGTTCTTC. This chain connects TRBV5-6 to TRBJ2-1; possible D gene TRBD1, 5 bases. Between the trimmed V and J ends, which lost 1 base and 4 bases, there was a span of 6 bases. CDR3 size: 13 residues. CDR1 SGHDT and CDR2 YYEEEE come from the germline V gene.

The CDR3: CASSIEGTGNEQFF. The CDR3 bases are TGTGCCAGTAGTATAGAAGGGACAGGAAATGAGCAGTTCTTC. The V and J genes are TRBV19 and TRBJ2-1; 8 nucleotides agree with TRBD1. This CDR3 has 14 amino acids. Unmatched junction bases numbered 2, after V lost 0 bases and J lost 7 bases. Germline values: CDR1 LNHDA, CDR2 SQIVND (reference sequence).